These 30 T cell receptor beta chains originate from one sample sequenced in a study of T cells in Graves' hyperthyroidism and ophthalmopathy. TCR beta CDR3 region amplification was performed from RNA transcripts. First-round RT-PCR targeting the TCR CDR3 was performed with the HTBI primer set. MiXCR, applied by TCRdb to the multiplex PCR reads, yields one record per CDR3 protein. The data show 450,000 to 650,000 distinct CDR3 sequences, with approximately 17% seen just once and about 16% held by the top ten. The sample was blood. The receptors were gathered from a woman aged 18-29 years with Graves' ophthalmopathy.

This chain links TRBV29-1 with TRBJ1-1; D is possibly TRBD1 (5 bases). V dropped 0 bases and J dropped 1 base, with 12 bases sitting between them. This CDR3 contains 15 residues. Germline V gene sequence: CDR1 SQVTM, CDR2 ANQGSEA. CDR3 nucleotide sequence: TGCAGCGTTGAAGATTCTTGGGGGTGGAACACTGAAGCTTTCTTT. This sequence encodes CSVEDSWGWNTEAFF.

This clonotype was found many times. The CDR3 bases are TGTGCCAGCAGCTTGACCGACAGGTCCCAAGAGACCCAGTACTTC. It is translated as CASSLTDRSQETQYF. The chain has TRBV11-2 and TRBJ2-5; D perhaps matches TRBD1 (6 bases). Looked up from germline, CDR1 is SGHAT and CDR2 is FQNNGV. The ends were cut back, 3 bases at V and 1 base at J, with 12 bases in the middle. The CDR3 covers 15 residues.

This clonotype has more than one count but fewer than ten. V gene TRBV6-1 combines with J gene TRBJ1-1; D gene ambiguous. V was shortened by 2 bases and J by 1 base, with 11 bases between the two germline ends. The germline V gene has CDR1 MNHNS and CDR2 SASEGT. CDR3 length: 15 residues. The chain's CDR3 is CASSELIRRNTEAFF. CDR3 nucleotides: TGTGCCAGCAGTGAACTGATCAGACGGAACACTGAAGCTTTCTTT.

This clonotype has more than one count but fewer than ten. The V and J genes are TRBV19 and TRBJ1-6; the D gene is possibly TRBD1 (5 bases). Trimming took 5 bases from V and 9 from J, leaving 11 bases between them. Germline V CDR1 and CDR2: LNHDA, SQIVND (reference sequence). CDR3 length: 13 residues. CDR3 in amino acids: CASSPLGPSPLHF. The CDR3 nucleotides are TGTGCCAGTAGTCCCCTGGGACCTTCACCCCTCCACTTT.

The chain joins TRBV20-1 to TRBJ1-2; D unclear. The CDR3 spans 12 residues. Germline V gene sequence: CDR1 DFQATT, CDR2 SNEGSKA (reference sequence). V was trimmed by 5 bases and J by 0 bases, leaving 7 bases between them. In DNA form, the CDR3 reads TGCAGTGCTCCGCGAGCTAACTATGGCTACACCTTC. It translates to CSAPRANYGYTF.

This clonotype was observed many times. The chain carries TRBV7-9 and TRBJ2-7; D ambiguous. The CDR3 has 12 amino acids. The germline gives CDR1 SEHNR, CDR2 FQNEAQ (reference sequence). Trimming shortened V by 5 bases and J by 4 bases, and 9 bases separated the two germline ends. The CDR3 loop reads CASSQEIYEQYF. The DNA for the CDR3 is TGTGCCAGCAGCCAGGAGATTTACGAGCAGTACTTC. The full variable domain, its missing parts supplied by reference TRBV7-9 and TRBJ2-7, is DTGVSQNPRHKITKRGQNVTFRCDPISEHNRLYWYRQTLGQGPEFLTYFQNEAQLEKSRLLSDRFSAERPKGSFSTLEIQRTEQGDSAMYLCASSQEIYEQYFGPGTRLTVT.

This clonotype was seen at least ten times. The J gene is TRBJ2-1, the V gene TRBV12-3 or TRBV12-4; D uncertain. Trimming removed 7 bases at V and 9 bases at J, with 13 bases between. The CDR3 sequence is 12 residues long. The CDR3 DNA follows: TGTGCCAGCACCCCCGTCGTAGGTGAGCAGTTCTTC. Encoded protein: CASTPVVGEQFF.

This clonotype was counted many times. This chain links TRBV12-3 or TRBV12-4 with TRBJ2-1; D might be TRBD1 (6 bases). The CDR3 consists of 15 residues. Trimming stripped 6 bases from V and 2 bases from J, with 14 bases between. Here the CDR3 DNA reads TGTGCCAGCAGGGGCGGACAGCTCCCCTACAATGAGCAGTTCTTC. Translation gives CASRGGQLPYNEQFF.

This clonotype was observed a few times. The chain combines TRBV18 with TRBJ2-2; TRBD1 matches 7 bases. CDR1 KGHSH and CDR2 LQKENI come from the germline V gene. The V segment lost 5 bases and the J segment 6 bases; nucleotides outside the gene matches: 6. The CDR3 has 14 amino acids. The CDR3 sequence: CASSKDRASGELFF. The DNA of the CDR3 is TGTGCCAGCTCAAAAGACAGGGCGTCCGGGGAGCTGTTTTTT.

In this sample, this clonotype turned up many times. The DNA of the CDR3 is TGTGCCAGCAGCCGGAGGTCGCGGGAGGGGGGTGAGCAGTTCTTC. Protein: CASSRRSREGGEQFF. V gene TRBV7-2 combines with J gene TRBJ2-1, with 9 bases fitting TRBD2. CDR3 size: 15 residues. The trim removed 5 bases at V and 9 bases at J, leaving 11 bases unmatched. CDR1 SGHTA and CDR2 FQGNSA come from the germline V gene. The whole variable domain, remainder taken from reference TRBV7-2 and TRBJ2-1, is GAGVSQSPSNKVTEKGKDVELRCDPISGHTALYWYRQSLGQGLEFLIYFQGNSAPDKSGLPSDRFSAERTGGSVSTLTIQRTQQEDSAVYLCASSRRSREGGEQFFGPGTRLTVL.

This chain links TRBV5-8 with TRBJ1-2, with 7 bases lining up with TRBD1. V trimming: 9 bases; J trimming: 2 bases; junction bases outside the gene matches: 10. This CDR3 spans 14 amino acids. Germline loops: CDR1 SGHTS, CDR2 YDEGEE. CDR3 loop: CATGSGQANYGYTF. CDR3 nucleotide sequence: TGTGCCACCGGATCTGGACAGGCCAACTATGGCTACACCTTC.

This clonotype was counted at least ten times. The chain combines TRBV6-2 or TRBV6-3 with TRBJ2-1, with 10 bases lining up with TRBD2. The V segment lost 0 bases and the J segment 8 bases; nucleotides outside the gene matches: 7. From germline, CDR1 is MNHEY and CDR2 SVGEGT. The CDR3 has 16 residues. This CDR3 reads CASSYSPAGGTDEQFF. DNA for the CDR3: TGTGCCAGCAGTTACTCCCCAGCGGGGGGGACGGATGAGCAGTTCTTC.

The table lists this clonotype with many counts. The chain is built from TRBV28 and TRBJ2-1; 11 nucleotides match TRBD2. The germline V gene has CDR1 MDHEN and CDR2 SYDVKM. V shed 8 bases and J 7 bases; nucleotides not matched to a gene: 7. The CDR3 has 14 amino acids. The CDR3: CASQKGTSGNEQFF. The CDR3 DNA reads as TGTGCCAGCCAAAAGGGGACTAGCGGAAATGAGCAGTTCTTC. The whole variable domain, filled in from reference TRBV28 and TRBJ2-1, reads DVKVTQSSRYLVKRTGEKVFLECVQDMDHENMFWYRQDPGLGLRLIYFSYDVKMKEKGDIPEGYSVSREKKERFSLILESASTNQTSMYLCASQKGTSGNEQFFGPGTRLTVL.

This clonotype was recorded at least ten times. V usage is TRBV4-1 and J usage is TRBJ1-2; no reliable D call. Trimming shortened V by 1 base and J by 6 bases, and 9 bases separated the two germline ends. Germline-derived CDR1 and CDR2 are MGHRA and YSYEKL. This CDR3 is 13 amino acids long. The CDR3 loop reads CASSQAGPNGYTF. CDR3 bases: TGCGCCAGCAGCCAAGCAGGCCCGAATGGCTACACCTTC.

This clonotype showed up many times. CDR3 loop: CASSYTEGPQHF. The DNA for the CDR3 is TGTGCCAGCAGTTACACCGAAGGGCCCCAGCATTTT. The chain is built from TRBV6-6 and TRBJ1-5; D uncertain. V lost 2 bases and J lost 9, with 8 bases in between. In germline, CDR1 is MNHNY, CDR2 SVGAGI (reference sequence). This CDR3 has 12 residues.

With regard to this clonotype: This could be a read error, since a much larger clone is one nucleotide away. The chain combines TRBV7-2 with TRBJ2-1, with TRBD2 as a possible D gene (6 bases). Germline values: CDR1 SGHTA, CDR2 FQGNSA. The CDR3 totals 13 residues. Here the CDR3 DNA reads TGTGCCGGCAGCTTGACTAGGGACAATGAGCAGTTCTTC. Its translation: CAGSLTRDNEQFF.

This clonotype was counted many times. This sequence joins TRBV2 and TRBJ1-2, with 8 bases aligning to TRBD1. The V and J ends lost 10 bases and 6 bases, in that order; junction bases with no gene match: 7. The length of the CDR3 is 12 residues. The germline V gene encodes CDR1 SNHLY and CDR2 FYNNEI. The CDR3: CAISDRVNGYTF. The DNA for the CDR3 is TGTGCCATTTCGGACAGGGTGAATGGCTACACCTTC.

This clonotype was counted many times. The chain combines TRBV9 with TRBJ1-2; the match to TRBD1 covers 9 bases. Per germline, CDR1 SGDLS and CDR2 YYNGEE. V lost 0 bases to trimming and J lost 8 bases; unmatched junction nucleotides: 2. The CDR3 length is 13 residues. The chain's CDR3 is CASSVDRGRGYTF. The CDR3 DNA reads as TGTGCCAGCAGCGTAGACAGGGGGCGAGGCTACACCTTC.

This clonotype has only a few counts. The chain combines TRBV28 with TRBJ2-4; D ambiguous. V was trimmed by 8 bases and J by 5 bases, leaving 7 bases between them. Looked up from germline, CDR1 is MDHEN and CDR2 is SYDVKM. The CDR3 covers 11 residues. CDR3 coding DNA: TGTGCCAGCGGAACGGAAAACATTCAGTACTTC. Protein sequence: CASGTENIQYF.

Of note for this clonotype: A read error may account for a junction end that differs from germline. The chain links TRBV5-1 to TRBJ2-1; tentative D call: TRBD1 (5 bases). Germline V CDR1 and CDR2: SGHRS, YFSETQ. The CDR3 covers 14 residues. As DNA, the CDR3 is TGCGCCAGCGGCTTGCTACAGGAGAACAATGAGCAGTTCTTC. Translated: CASGLLQENNEQFF.

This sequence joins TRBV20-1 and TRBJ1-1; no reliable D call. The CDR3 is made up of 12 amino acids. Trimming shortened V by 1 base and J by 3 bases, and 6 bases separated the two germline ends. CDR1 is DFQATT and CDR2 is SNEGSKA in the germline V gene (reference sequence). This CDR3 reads CSARVTDTEAFF. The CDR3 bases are TGCAGTGCTAGAGTTACGGACACTGAAGCTTTCTTT.

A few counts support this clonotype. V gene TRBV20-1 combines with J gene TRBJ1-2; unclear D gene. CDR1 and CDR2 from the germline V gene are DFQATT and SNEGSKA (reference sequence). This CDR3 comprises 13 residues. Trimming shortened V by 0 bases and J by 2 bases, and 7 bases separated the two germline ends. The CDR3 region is CSARDTVNYGYTF. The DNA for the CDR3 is TGCAGTGCTAGAGATACCGTAAACTATGGCTACACCTTC.

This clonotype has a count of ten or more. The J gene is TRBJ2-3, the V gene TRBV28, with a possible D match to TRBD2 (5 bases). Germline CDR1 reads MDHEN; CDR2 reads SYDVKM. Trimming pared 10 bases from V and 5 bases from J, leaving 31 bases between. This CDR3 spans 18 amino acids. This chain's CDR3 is CATYPNVAPRDQGDTQYF. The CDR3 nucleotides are TGTGCCACCTATCCAAATGTAGCGCCGCGCGACCAAGGAGATACGCAGTATTTT.

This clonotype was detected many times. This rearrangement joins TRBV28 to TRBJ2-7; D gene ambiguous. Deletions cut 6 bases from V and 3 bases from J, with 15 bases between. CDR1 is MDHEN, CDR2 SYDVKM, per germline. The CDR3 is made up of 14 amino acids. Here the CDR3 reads CASSHYRVDYEQYF. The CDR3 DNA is TGTGCCAGCAGCCATTACCGGGTCGACTACGAGCAGTACTTC.

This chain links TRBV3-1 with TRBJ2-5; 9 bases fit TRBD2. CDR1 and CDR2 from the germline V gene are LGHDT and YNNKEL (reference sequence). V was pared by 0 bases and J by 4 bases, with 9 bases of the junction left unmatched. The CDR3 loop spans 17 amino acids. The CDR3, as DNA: TGTGCCAGCAGCCAAGATCCCAGCGGGAGGTCTGGAGAGACCCAGTACTTC. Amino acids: CASSQDPSGRSGETQYF.

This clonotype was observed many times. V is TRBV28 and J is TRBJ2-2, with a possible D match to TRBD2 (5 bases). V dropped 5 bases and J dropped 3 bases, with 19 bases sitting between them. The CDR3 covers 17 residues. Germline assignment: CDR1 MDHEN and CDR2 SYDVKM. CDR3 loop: CASSTARWVGDTGELFF. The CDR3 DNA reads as TGTGCCAGCAGTACTGCGCGCTGGGTGGGAGACACCGGGGAGCTGTTTTTT.

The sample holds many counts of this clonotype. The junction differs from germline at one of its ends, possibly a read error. The CDR3 protein is CARSTSANTEAFF. The CDR3 nucleotides are TGTGCCCGCAGCACCTCGGCCAACACTGAAGCTTTCTTT. The V and J genes are TRBV2 and TRBJ1-1, with D unresolved. The germline V gene encodes CDR1 SNHLY and CDR2 FYNNEI. The CDR3 covers 13 residues.

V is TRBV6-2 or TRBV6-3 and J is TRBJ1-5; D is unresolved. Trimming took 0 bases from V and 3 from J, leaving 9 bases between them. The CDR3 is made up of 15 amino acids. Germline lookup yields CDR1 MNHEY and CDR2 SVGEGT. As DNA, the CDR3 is TGTGCCAGCAGTTACTCGACTGAATTCAATCAGCCCCAGCATTTT. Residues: CASSYSTEFNQPQHF.

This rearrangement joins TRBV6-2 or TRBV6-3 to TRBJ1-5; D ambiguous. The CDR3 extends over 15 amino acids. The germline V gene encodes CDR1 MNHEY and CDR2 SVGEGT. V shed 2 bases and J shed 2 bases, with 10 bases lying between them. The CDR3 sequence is CASSYSRPGNQPQHF. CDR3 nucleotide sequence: TGTGCCAGCAGTTACAGTAGGCCCGGCAATCAGCCCCAGCATTTT.

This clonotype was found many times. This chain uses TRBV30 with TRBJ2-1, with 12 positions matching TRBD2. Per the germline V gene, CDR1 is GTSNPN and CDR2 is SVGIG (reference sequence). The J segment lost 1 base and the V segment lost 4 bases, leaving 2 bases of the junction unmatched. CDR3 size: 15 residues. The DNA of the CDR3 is TGTGCCTGGACTAGCGGGAGGGGTTCCTACAATGAGCAGTTCTTC. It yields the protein CAWTSGRGSYNEQFF.